The following is a TCR beta chain sequence with its context. The entry originates in a study of blood T cell repertoires in COVID-19. Trimming took 5 bases from V and 1 from J, leaving 6 bases between them. CDR3 size: 13 residues. Germline lookup yields CDR1 LNHDA and CDR2 SQIVND (reference sequence). The data were produced by immunoSEQ multiplex PCR, yet TCRdb's version contains in-frame clones alone and is incomplete. The table lists fewer than 110,000 clones, roughly nine tenths of them singletons. The chain is built from TRBV19 and TRBJ2-4; no clear D gene. Sequenced: peripheral blood. The TCR sequence derives from a man in his fifties or sixties with acute or convalescent COVID-19. CDR3 coding DNA: TGTGCCAGTAGTTCCCGGGCCAAAAACATTCAGTACTTC. The encoded protein is CASSSRAKNIQYF.